These 26 T cell receptor beta chains share one sample of origin, sequenced in a study of identical twins. Using its own MiXCR run on the 5' RACE reads, TCRdb lists one record per CDR3 protein. Seen here are around 300,000 distinct CDR3 sequences, roughly 8.6% observed once, and the top ten hold more than 2%. These data were also filed under a second study, of yellow fever vaccine responses in identical twins.

The sample comprised memory (CD45RO+) T cells sorted from blood. The receptors originated from a young woman in good health.

This clonotype was counted at least ten times. The genes are TRBV12-3 or TRBV12-4 and TRBJ2-1, with 11 bases aligning to TRBD1. This CDR3 is built from 13 residues. Germline trimming cut 6 bases from V and 6 bases from J; bases unmatched to any gene: 1. The CDR3 sequence: CASRGTGGNEQFF. CDR3 bases: TGTGCCAGCAGGGGGACAGGGGGCAATGAGCAGTTCTTC.

The chain has TRBV5-1 and TRBJ2-3; D not certain. CDR1 and CDR2 (germline): SGHRS, YFSETQ. The CDR3 has 13 amino acids. Deletions cut 1 base from V and 2 bases from J, with 5 bases between. The CDR3 nucleotides read TGCGCCAGCAGCTTGTCGTACACAGATACGCAGTATTTT. Translation: CASSLSYTDTQYF.

The chain carries TRBV5-1 and TRBJ2-5; maybe TRBD2 (7 bases). Germline CDR1 reads SGHRS; CDR2 reads YFSETQ. V was clipped by 2 bases and J by 2 bases, with 16 bases between them. The CDR3 totals 16 residues. This chain's CDR3 is CASSFKPGGLQETQYF. Here the CDR3 DNA reads TGCGCCAGCAGCTTTAAGCCGGGGGGCCTACAAGAGACCCAGTACTTC.

This clonotype was found many times. CDR3 DNA: TGTGCCAGCAGTTTTAAAGGTCCCAATCAGCCCCAGCATTTT. It yields the protein CASSFKGPNQPQHF. The rearrangement uses TRBV12-3 or TRBV12-4 and TRBJ1-5; D uncertain. V gave up 3 bases and J gave up 3 bases, with 9 bases separating them. This CDR3 contains 14 residues.

The rearrangement joins TRBV6-2 or TRBV6-3 to TRBJ2-1, with 12 bases that match TRBD2. This CDR3 contains 16 residues. CDR1 and CDR2 (germline): MNHEY, SVGEGT. The J segment lost 8 bases and the V segment lost 4 bases, leaving 9 bases of the junction unmatched. CDR3 residues: CASSSRLAGVVDEQFF. The CDR3 nucleotides are TGTGCCAGCAGTTCAAGACTAGCGGGGGTGGTGGATGAGCAGTTCTTC.

This sequence joins TRBV6-1 and TRBJ2-3; 11 bases align to TRBD2. This CDR3 comprises 14 residues. Looked up from germline, CDR1 is MNHNS and CDR2 is SASEGT. J lost 6 bases, V lost 8 bases, and 7 bases had no gene match. In nucleotides, the CDR3 is TGTGCCAGCTCTAGCGGGGGGACCGGGGATACGCAGTATTTT. Translation gives CASSSGGTGDTQYF.

This clonotype appeared a few times. The chain combines TRBV6-4 with TRBJ2-1, with 8 bases lining up with TRBD2. The CDR3 has 14 residues. Germline CDR1 is MRHNA and CDR2 is SNTAGT. V trimming: 3 bases; J trimming: 5 bases; junction bases outside the gene matches: 3. The CDR3 sequence: CASSERGGNNEQFF. CDR3 nucleotide sequence: TGTGCCAGCAGTGAACGGGGGGGAAACAATGAGCAGTTCTTC.

V usage is TRBV20-1 and J usage is TRBJ1-1; TRBD1 might be the D (5 bases). V lost 5 bases and J 8 bases, leaving 24 bases between the germline ends. This CDR3 comprises 15 residues. Germline V gene lookup returns CDR1 DFQATT and CDR2 SNEGSKA (reference sequence). The CDR3 nucleotides read TGCAGTGCTCCTAATTCGGAGACCCCCGGGACCGAAGCTTTCTTT. Encoded protein: CSAPNSETPGTEAFF.

The gene calls are TRBV9 and TRBJ2-2; D call uncertain. The CDR3 extends over 12 amino acids. Looked up from germline, CDR1 is SGDLS and CDR2 is YYNGEE. V lost 0 bases and J lost 6, with 3 bases in between. The CDR3 bases are TGTGCCAGCAGCGTAGTTTCCGGGGAGCTGTTTTTT. It specifies CASSVVSGELFF. Together with reference TRBV9 and TRBJ2-2, the CDR3 gives the full variable domain: DSGVTQTPKHLITATGQRVTLRCSPRSGDLSVYWYQQSLDQGLQFLIQYYNGEERAKGNILERFSAQQFPDLHSELNLSSLELGDSALYFCASSVVSGELFFGEGSRLTVL.

This clonotype was detected a few times. The V call is TRBV5-1, the J call TRBJ2-3; 11 positions match TRBD1. J lost 4 bases, V lost 4 bases, and 5 bases had no gene match. CDR1 SGHRS and CDR2 YFSETQ come from the germline V gene. CDR3 size: 15 residues. CDR3 nucleotides: TGCGCCAGCAGCGTAGGACAGGGGGCTGCAGATACGCAGTATTTT. It specifies CASSVGQGAADTQYF.

The V call is TRBV7-9, the J call TRBJ1-1; unclear D gene. The germline V gene has CDR1 SEHNR and CDR2 FQNEAQ (reference sequence). CDR3 length: 13 residues. Between the trimmed V and J ends, which lost 4 bases and 2 bases, there was a span of 8 bases. Written as DNA, the CDR3 is TGTGCCAGCAGCTACGACTCTAACACTGAAGCTTTCTTT. It codes for CASSYDSNTEAFF.

This clonotype was counted between two and nine times. V and J are TRBV2 and TRBJ2-2; D unresolved. The ends were cut back, 4 bases at V and 3 bases at J, with 9 bases in the middle. This CDR3 comprises 14 residues. Germline V lookup: CDR1 SNHLY, CDR2 FYNNEI. CDR3 region: CASSGSLYTGELFF. The CDR3 coding sequence is TGTGCCAGCAGTGGTAGTTTATACACCGGGGAGCTGTTTTTT.

The chain couples TRBV5-6 to TRBJ1-6; D unclear. CDR1 and CDR2 from the germline V gene are SGHDT and YYEEEE. The CDR3 consists of 16 residues. V dropped 4 bases and J dropped 0 bases, with 11 bases sitting between them. The CDR3 loop is CASSPGVGSYNSPLHF. CDR3 nucleotide sequence: TGTGCCAGCAGCCCTGGGGTGGGCTCCTATAATTCACCCCTCCACTTT. The full variable domain, completed using reference TRBV5-6 and TRBJ1-6, is DAGVTQSPTHLIKTRGQQVTLRCSPKSGHDTVSWYQQALGQGPQFIFQYYEEEERQRGNFPDRFSGHQFPNYSSELNVNALLLGDSALYLCASSPGVGSYNSPLHFGNGTRLTVT.

In this sample, this clonotype turned up many times. The rearrangement joins TRBV28 to TRBJ2-1; D ambiguous. Germline loops: CDR1 MDHEN, CDR2 SYDVKM. The CDR3 is made up of 12 amino acids. V dropped 3 bases and J dropped 7 bases, with 7 bases sitting between them. The CDR3 is CASSFGWNEQFF. The CDR3 DNA reads as TGTGCCAGCAGTTTCGGGTGGAATGAGCAGTTCTTC.

This clonotype was seen more than once but under ten times. The chain combines TRBV18 with TRBJ2-5; D might be TRBD1 or TRBD2, each matching 5 bases. The length of the CDR3 is 13 residues. CDR1 and CDR2 from the germline V gene are KGHSH and LQKENI. Trimming cost V 5 bases and J 2 bases, with 9 bases left between them. Written as DNA, the CDR3 is TGTGCCAGCTCAACCGGGACGCAAGAGACCCAGTACTTC. Translating gives CASSTGTQETQYF. Full variable domain (missing parts from reference TRBV18 and TRBJ2-5): NAGVMQNPRHLVRRRGQEARLRCSPMKGHSHVYWYRQLPEEGLKFMVYLQKENIIDESGMPKERFSAEFPKEGPSILRIQQVVRGDSAAYFCASSTGTQETQYFGPGTRLLVL.

In its sample, this clonotype was seen many times. This chain joins TRBV29-1 and TRBJ2-5; D tentatively reads TRBD1 or TRBD2 (6 bases each). The germline V gene encodes CDR1 SQVTM and CDR2 ANQGSEA. The CDR3 extends over 15 amino acids. The V gene lost 0 bases and the J gene lost 5 bases, with 16 bases spanning the gap. CDR3: CSVEDLGGRGETQYF. For the CDR3, the DNA is TGCAGCGTTGAAGATCTGGGGGGAAGGGGGGAGACCCAGTACTTC.

This clonotype was observed a handful of times. This chain uses TRBV6-2 or TRBV6-3 with TRBJ1-1; no reliable D call. The CDR3 contains 13 residues. Germline V gene lookup returns CDR1 MNHEY and CDR2 SVGEGT. Trimming removed 2 bases at V and 6 bases at J, with 10 bases between. The chain's CDR3 is CASSYQRGAEAFF. In DNA form, the CDR3 reads TGTGCCAGCAGTTACCAACGGGGAGCTGAAGCTTTCTTT.

V gene TRBV29-1 combines with J gene TRBJ2-7, with 8 positions matching TRBD1. Germline loops: CDR1 SQVTM, CDR2 ANQGSEA. The ends lost 6 bases at V and 2 bases at J; junction bases unmatched: 3. This CDR3 is built from 12 residues. CDR3 loop: CSVTGATYEQYF. CDR3 coding DNA: TGCAGCGTGACAGGGGCGACCTACGAGCAGTACTTC.

This clonotype has a handful of counts. The chain joins TRBV7-9 to TRBJ2-1; TRBD2 matches 7 bases. The CDR3 has 16 amino acids. The germline gives CDR1 SEHNR, CDR2 FQNEAQ (reference sequence). Trimming at V came to 1 base and at J to 8 bases, leaving 11 bases not matched to a gene. Here the CDR3 reads CASSLELGGGGHEQFF. In nucleotides, the CDR3 is TGTGCCAGCAGCTTAGAACTTGGCGGGGGTGGGCATGAGCAGTTCTTC.

This clonotype appeared many times. V usage is TRBV6-6 and J usage is TRBJ2-3; D is undetermined. In germline, CDR1 is MNHNY, CDR2 SVGAGI (reference sequence). CDR3 length equals 13 residues. V lost 5 bases, J lost 1 base, and 7 bases lay in between. CDR3 in amino acids: CASSTGRTDTQYF. The CDR3 DNA reads as TGTGCCAGCAGTACCGGACGCACAGATACGCAGTATTTT.

This clonotype was seen at least ten times. CDR3 in amino acids: CSARGAANTDTQYF. The CDR3 DNA is TGCAGTGCTAGGGGAGCGGCGAACACAGATACGCAGTATTTT. The chain has TRBV20-1 and TRBJ2-3, with D possibly TRBD2 on 5 matching bases. Trimming removed 3 bases from V and 2 bases from J, with 12 bases in between. The CDR3 is 14 residues long. Germline V gives CDR1 DFQATT, CDR2 SNEGSKA (reference sequence).

This clonotype was seen ten or more times. This sequence joins TRBV11-2 and TRBJ1-1; the match to TRBD1 covers 7 bases. The germline CDR1 and CDR2 sequences are SGHAT and FQNNGV. This CDR3 has 16 amino acids. V gave up 5 bases and J gave up 5 bases; unmatched junction bases: 14. The chain's CDR3 is CASSIGAGTAKTEAFF. CDR3 nucleotides: TGTGCCAGCAGCATAGGGGCCGGGACAGCCAAAACTGAAGCTTTCTTT.

In its sample, this clonotype was seen a few times. This chain links TRBV5-1 with TRBJ2-3, with TRBD2 matching over 7 bases. CDR3 size: 18 residues. The junction had 16 bases not matched to a gene; V was cut back by 4 bases and J by 2 bases. Germline CDR1 SGHRS, CDR2 YFSETQ. CDR3 coding DNA: TGCGCCAGCAGCCTCCCTTCCGGGACTATCTTCTTCACAGATACGCAGTATTTT. This sequence encodes CASSLPSGTIFFTDTQYF.

The table lists this clonotype with a few counts. V is TRBV24-1 and J is TRBJ2-3; TRBD2 matches 8 bases. The CDR3 totals 17 residues. Germline values: CDR1 KGHDR, CDR2 SFDVKD. The ends lost 5 bases at V and 5 bases at J; junction bases unmatched: 14. The CDR3 loop reads CATSAPQPSGGQDTQYF. The CDR3 DNA sequence: TGTGCCACCAGTGCCCCACAACCGAGCGGGGGACAAGATACGCAGTATTTT.

Concerning this clonotype: One end of the junction is discordant with germline, which a read error may explain. This chain joins TRBV10-2 and TRBJ2-4; 9 bases match TRBD1. CDR3 size: 13 residues. The germline V gene encodes CDR1 WSHSY and CDR2 SAAADI. CDR3 amino acids: CVSRVGQGDIQYF. The CDR3, as DNA: TGCGTCAGCAGAGTGGGACAGGGAGACATTCAGTACTTC.

A few counts support this clonotype. The chain combines TRBV7-3 with TRBJ2-3; 9 nucleotides agree with TRBD1. J lost 4 bases, V lost 7 bases, and 6 bases had no gene match. The CDR3 is 14 residues long. From germline, CDR1 is SGHTA and CDR2 FQGTGA. The CDR3 region has the DNA TGTGCCAGCACCCCGGGACAGGGCGCAGATACGCAGTATTTT. This translates into CASTPGQGADTQYF.